These T cell receptor beta chains were read from a single sample in a study of T cells after posttransplantation cyclophosphamide. TCRdb's copy holds only in-frame clones and misses some; the assay was immunoSEQ multiplex PCR. This table has fewer than 45,000 clones, roughly 78% appearing once. The starting material was CD4+ T cells sorted from blood, obtained roughly 1,900 days after a stem cell transplant with posttransplant cyclophosphamide. The origin of the receptors is a female patient aged 40-50 years who received an allogeneic stem cell transplant from a related donor, was CMV-positive, and had no GVHD. A subset of T cells may come from the graft donor. The CDR3 runs from the conserved cysteine through the conserved F or W. The D gene is left open where the match is weak.

v_gene,d_gene,j_gene,CDR3nt,CDR3aa
TRBV9,.,TRBJ2-1,TGTGCCAGCAGCGCTCTAGGGAGCTCCTACAATGAGCAGTTCTTC,CASSALGSSYNEQFF
TRBV7-9,TRBD1,TRBJ2-7,TGTGCCAGCAGCTTCTCCTCCGGGACAGGGGGCGAGCAGTACTTC,CASSFSSGTGGEQYF
TRBV9,TRBD1,TRBJ1-1,TGTGCCAGCAGCCGTACAGGGGGCTATAGCACTGAAGCTTTCTTT,CASSRTGGYSTEAFF
TRBV19,.,TRBJ2-2,TGTGCCAGTAGTATTCACGGGGGTGCCCTCACCGGGGAGCTGTTTTTT,CASSIHGGALTGELFF
TRBV11-3,.,TRBJ1-1,TGTGCCAGCAGACGGAGAAAGAACACTGAAGCTTTCTTT,CASRRRKNTEAFF
TRBV4-3,.,TRBJ1-1,TGCGCCAGCAGCGATCTCGGTGGGGGGGGAGTTACTGAAGCTTTCTTT,CASSDLGGGGVTEAFF
TRBV11-3,TRBD1,TRBJ2-2,TGTGCCAGCAGCGTGGGACAGGGGAATACCGGGGAGCTGTTTTTT,CASSVGQGNTGELFF
TRBV7-9,TRBD1,TRBJ1-4,TGTGCCAGCAGCTCCCGAGGGTCACAGGGGGTTAATGAAAAACTGTTTTTT,CASSSRGSQGVNEKLFF
TRBV29-1,TRBD1,TRBJ2-7,TGCAGCGTTGGGACAGGCGTCTCCTACGAGCAGTACTTC,CSVGTGVSYEQYF
TRBV7-9,TRBD2,TRBJ2-3,TGTGCCAGCAGCCTTAGCGGGGGGGCACGAGATACGCAGTATTTT,CASSLSGGARDTQYF
TRBV6-5,.,TRBJ2-3,TGTGCCAGCAGTGCCGATGGAAGTTGGAGGGATACGCAGTATTTT,CASSADGSWRDTQYF
TRBV5-1,.,TRBJ1-1,TGCGCCAGCAGCTTGAGTAGCCTACAGGTAAACACTGAAGCTTTCTTT,CASSLSSLQVNTEAFF
TRBV18,.,TRBJ2-1,TGTGCCAGCTCGGAAAATCCGGACAGTACGAAGTTCTTC,CASSENPDSTKFF
TRBV18,.,TRBJ1-4,TGTGCCAGCTCGTCCAGGGGCGGAAAACTGTTTTTT,CASSSRGGKLFF